The source of this T cell receptor (beta chain) is a study of blood T cell repertoires in COVID-19 (dated by TCRdb to 2018 to 2020). Some background on the complete study: Samples from collaborators originated in the United States, Italy and Spain and spanned both the acute and convalescent phases of COVID-19. The material from the prospective study consisted of cDNA or gDNA derived from T cells, B-cell-depleted T cells, or PBMCs. Deeply sampled blood TCRbeta repertoires from subjects exposed to, actively infected with, or recovered from COVID-19 were included in the dataset. A freely available public database, intended as a resource for researchers studying the immune response to SARS-CoV-2, is where the repertoires were released. Samples came from the ongoing ImmuneRACE study (first 160 participants) plus 1,254 subjects from 6 global collaborators. Sample metadata almost always included a de-identified subject ID, COVID-19 status, age in years and sex. Where available, HLA class I and class II types were obtained from metadata supplied by the sample provider rather than from assay-based typing. What the work shows at the level of the full study, not this receptor alone: How much clinical and demographic metadata was included differed by source and by participant, and the metadata was provided uncurated.

Each collaborating institution followed its own protocols to collect whole blood in K2EDTA tubes. For TCRbeta analysis, collaborators shipped samples in one of three forms: frozen whole blood, isolated PBMCs, or DNA extracted from either of those sample types. The germline ends are 9 bases apart after V is trimmed by 1 base and J by 2 bases. Inclusive of the bounding cysteine and phenylalanine, the CDR3 is 14 residues long. Kept here is only the CDR3 DNA, which spans 42 bases and is read in frame from base 1. Taken from the germline V gene (reference sequence), the CDR1 and CDR2 loops are SGHNT and YYREEE. TCRbeta CDR3 regions were amplified from genomic DNA using the immunoSEQ Assay, a bias-controlled multiplex PCR. The paper's data handling went like this. The number of nucleated cells in each sample was estimated from the amplification of reference gene primers within the assay. To quantify the absolute abundance of each unique TCRbeta CDR3 rearrangement, sequence reads were collapsed and filtered. For each sample, productive Simpson clonality was calculated as the square root of Simpson's diversity index over productive rearrangements. TCRdb took over this immuneACCESS table, retaining in-frame rearrangements with V and J assigned. Such tables are incomplete; in checked studies, under half of the missing clones stem from an unresolved V gene, and the remainder is unexplained. V, J and clone size derive from that table, while D and trimming were established from the DNA sequence. Here the sample has approximately 120,000 clones; about 88% occur a single time. Approximately 1% of the sample lies in the top ten.

For this clone: Its antigen specificity is not known. Base qualities are not recorded, but no much larger clone differs from it by a single base.

The chain is encoded by TRBV5-4 joined to TRBJ1-2, and perhaps TRBD1 as D gene, on 5 matching bases. This receptor was obtained from an elderly woman with acute or convalescent COVID-19. The sequenced sample was peripheral blood. The nucleotide sequence is given as TGTGCCAGCAGCTTGTGGGGGGGAAACTATGGCTACACCTTC. Translated, this gives CASSLWGGNYGYTF.